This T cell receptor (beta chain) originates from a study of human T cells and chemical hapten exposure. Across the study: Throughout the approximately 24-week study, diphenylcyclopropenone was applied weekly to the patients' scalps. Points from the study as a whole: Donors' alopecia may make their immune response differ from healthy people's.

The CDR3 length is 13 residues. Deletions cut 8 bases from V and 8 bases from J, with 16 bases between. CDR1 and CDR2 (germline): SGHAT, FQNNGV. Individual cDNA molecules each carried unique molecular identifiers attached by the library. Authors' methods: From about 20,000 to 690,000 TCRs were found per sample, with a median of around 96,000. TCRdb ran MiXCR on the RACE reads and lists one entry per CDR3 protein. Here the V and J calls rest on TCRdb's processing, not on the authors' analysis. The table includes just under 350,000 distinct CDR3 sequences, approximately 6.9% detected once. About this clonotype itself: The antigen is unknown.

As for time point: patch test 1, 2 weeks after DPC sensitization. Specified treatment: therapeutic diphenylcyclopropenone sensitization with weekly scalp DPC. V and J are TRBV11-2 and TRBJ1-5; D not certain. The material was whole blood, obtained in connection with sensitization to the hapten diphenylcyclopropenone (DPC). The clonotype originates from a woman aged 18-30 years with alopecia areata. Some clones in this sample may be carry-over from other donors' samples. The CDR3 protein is CASGSDSLEPQHF. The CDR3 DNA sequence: TGTGCCAGCGGCTCGGATTCGTTGGAGCCCCAGCATTTT. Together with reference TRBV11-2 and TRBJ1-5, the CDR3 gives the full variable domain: EAGVAQSPRYKIIEKRQSVAFWCNPISGHATLYWYQQILGQGPKLLIQFQNNGVVDDSQLPKDRFSAERLKGVDSTLKIQPAKLEDSAVYLCASGSDSLEPQHFGDGTRLSIL.